The 30 T cell receptor beta chains below come from one sample, sequenced in a study of shared clonotypes between healthy human individuals. Sequencing was performed with immunoSEQ multiplex PCR; in TCRdb, only in-frame clones are kept and a portion is missing. Of about 1.1 million clones listed, about 80% were seen once; the top ten hold more than 0.85%. The sequenced sample was memory CD4+ T cells from PBMCs. Subset denoted: CD45RA-negative fraction. These receptors originate from a man aged 18 to 30 in good health. Some clones in this sample may be carry-over from other donors' samples.

Concerning this clone: This sample includes further DNA sequences coding for the same CDR3. CDR3 region: CASSLGGFSGNTIYF. The CDR3 nucleotides are TGTGCCAGCAGCTTGGGAGGTTTCTCTGGAAACACCATATATTTT. The J gene is TRBJ1-3, the V gene TRBV5-6; no clear D. This CDR3 is built from 15 residues. Per the germline V gene, CDR1 is SGHDT and CDR2 is YYEEEE. The V end lost 0 bases, the J end lost 0 bases, and 7 bases lay between the germline ends.

The table lists this clone with a few counts. The chain employs TRBV20-1 and TRBJ2-7; unclear D gene. V was pared by 4 bases and J by 3 bases, with 7 bases between. Germline V gene sequence: CDR1 DFQATT, CDR2 SNEGSKA (reference sequence). This CDR3 spans 11 amino acids. CDR3 nucleotide sequence: TGCAGTGCTATCCAAGACTACGAGCAGTACTTC. It yields the protein CSAIQDYEQYF.

Concerning this clone: The identical CDR3 is also encoded by other nucleotide sequences in the sample. V is TRBV28 and J is TRBJ2-7, with 11 bases matching TRBD2. Germline V CDR1 and CDR2: MDHEN, SYDVKM. This CDR3 has 15 amino acids. Unmatched junction bases numbered 6, after V lost 8 bases and J lost 0 bases. CDR3 residues: CASRPGLADSYEQYF. CDR3 nucleotide sequence: TGTGCCAGCCGACCGGGACTAGCGGACTCCTACGAGCAGTACTTC. Full variable domain (outside the CDR3, taken from reference TRBV28 and TRBJ2-7): DVKVTQSSRYLVKRTGEKVFLECVQDMDHENMFWYRQDPGLGLRLIYFSYDVKMKEKGDIPEGYSVSREKKERFSLILESASTNQTSMYLCASRPGLADSYEQYFGPGTRLTVT.

The J gene is TRBJ2-7, the V gene TRBV2; 9 bases are shared with TRBD2. Germline loops: CDR1 SNHLY, CDR2 FYNNEI. J was trimmed by 1 base and V by 3 bases; bases with no gene match: 7. The CDR3 consists of 16 residues. CDR3 amino acids: CASSEVAGALSYEQYF. DNA of the CDR3: TGTGCCAGCAGTGAGGTAGCGGGAGCTCTATCCTACGAGCAGTACTTC.

The chain joins TRBV28 to TRBJ1-1; 7 bases agree with TRBD1. The ends lost 4 bases at V and 1 base at J; junction bases unmatched: 3. The germline gives CDR1 MDHEN, CDR2 SYDVKM. The CDR3 runs to 14 residues. The CDR3 spells CASSSGQKNTEAFF. As DNA, the CDR3 is TGTGCCAGCAGTTCGGGACAGAAGAACACTGAAGCTTTCTTT.

The chain combines TRBV4-1 with TRBJ1-5; 8 bases match TRBD1. The CDR3 extends over 16 amino acids. With 2 bases clipped from V and 2 bases from J, the junction kept 5 bases outside the gene matches. Germline CDR1 is MGHRA and CDR2 is YSYEKL. For the CDR3, the DNA is TGCGCCAGCAGCCAAAGGGAGACAGGGGGCAATCAGCCCCAGCATTTT. This gives the protein CASSQRETGGNQPQHF.

This clone was detected a few times. The chain links TRBV18 to TRBJ1-1, with D unclear. This CDR3 contains 16 residues. Germline V CDR1 and CDR2: KGHSH, LQKENI. Trimming removed 0 bases at V and 4 bases at J, with 15 bases between. For the CDR3, the DNA is TGTGCCAGCTCACCACCCGGACTAAGGGAGGTCACTGAAGCTTTCTTT. Protein: CASSPPGLREVTEAFF.

V is TRBV30 and J is TRBJ2-7; 8 bases are shared with TRBD2. Germline CDR1 reads GTSNPN; CDR2 reads SVGIG (reference sequence). The CDR3 contains 12 residues. V lost 3 bases to trimming and J lost 6 bases; unmatched junction nucleotides: 4. The CDR3 loop is CAWSPREAEQYF. The DNA for the CDR3 is TGTGCCTGGAGCCCGCGGGAGGCCGAGCAGTACTTC.

The rearrangement links TRBV29-1 to TRBJ1-1; possible D gene TRBD1, 6 bases. Trimming took off 7 bases at V and 2 bases at J, with 14 bases between the two ends. The CDR3 is 13 residues long. CDR1 SQVTM and CDR2 ANQGSEA come from the germline V gene. The CDR3, as DNA: TGCAGCGCTACCACACAGGGAAACACTGAAGCTTTCTTT. As protein: CSATTQGNTEAFF.

The chain has TRBV5-6 and TRBJ1-1, with 7 bases that match TRBD1. Germline V gene data show CDR1 as SGHDT and CDR2 as YYEEEE. The CDR3 spans 16 residues. Trimming removed 4 bases from V and 1 base from J; junction bases left unmatched: 10. CDR3 nucleotides: TGTGCCAGCAGCCCCAGGGGGGGATTAGGGAACACTGAAGCTTTCTTT. It specifies CASSPRGGLGNTEAFF.

This clone was seen only once. The chain employs TRBV2 and TRBJ2-1, with a weak D call TRBD2 (6 bases). The CDR3 has 15 amino acids. Trimming took 5 bases from V and 6 from J, leaving 17 bases between them. CDR1 is SNHLY and CDR2 is FYNNEI in the germline V gene. CDR3 residues: CASSSRTMVGNEQFF. In nucleotides, the CDR3 is TGTGCCAGCAGTTCCAGGACTATGGTAGGCAATGAGCAGTTCTTC.

This clone showed up just once. This rearrangement joins TRBV5-1 to TRBJ2-7, with D hard to call. Per germline, CDR1 SGHRS and CDR2 YFSETQ. This CDR3 comprises 14 residues. The V end was cut by 3 bases, the J end by 2 bases, with 12 bases between. CDR3 amino acids: CASSSSSFTYEQYF. CDR3 bases: TGCGCCAGCAGCTCGTCTAGTTTCACCTACGAGCAGTACTTC.

A few counts support this clone. The rearrangement links TRBV6-5 to TRBJ2-7, with 14 bases that match TRBD2. The CDR3 extends over 14 amino acids. Germline-derived CDR1 and CDR2 are MNHEY and SVGAGI. V was clipped by 6 bases and J by 6 bases; unmatched bases: 4. CDR3 sequence reads: CASRPGLAGAEQYF. The CDR3 DNA follows: TGTGCCAGCAGGCCGGGACTAGCGGGAGCCGAGCAGTACTTC.

This CDR3 reads CASSVRTGGNTIYF. The CDR3 DNA reads TGTGCCAGCAGTGTCCGGACCGGCGGAAACACCATATATTTT. The rearrangement joins TRBV6-6 to TRBJ1-3; no clear D. V gave up 5 bases and J gave up 4 bases, with 12 bases separating them. Germline V gene sequence: CDR1 MNHNY, CDR2 SVGAGI (reference sequence). This CDR3 contains 14 residues.

This clone has only a few counts. The chain couples TRBV4-1 to TRBJ2-1, with 13 bases that match TRBD2. CDR3 length: 14 residues. V shed 4 bases, J shed 12 bases, and the junction held 6 bases outside the gene matches. Germline V gene sequence: CDR1 MGHRA, CDR2 YSYEKL. Written as DNA, the CDR3 is TGCGCCAGCAGCCGCGGACTAGCGGGAGAGGTGCAGTTCTTC. Its translation: CASSRGLAGEVQFF.

The chain has TRBV30 and TRBJ2-6, with 7 positions matching TRBD1. The germline gives CDR1 GTSNPN, CDR2 SVGIG (reference sequence). The CDR3 has 15 amino acids. Trimming at V came to 4 bases and at J to 2 bases, leaving 5 bases not matched to a gene. CDR3 amino acids: CAWINDRAGANVLTF. CDR3 bases: TGTGCCTGGATTAACGACAGGGCTGGGGCCAACGTCCTGACTTTC.

This chain links TRBV5-1 with TRBJ1-1; D gene unclear. The CDR3 contains 15 residues. Germline-derived CDR1 and CDR2 are SGHRS and YFSETQ. Trimming stripped 4 bases from V and 0 bases from J, with 13 bases between. The chain's CDR3 is CASSPLTSVNTEAFF. CDR3 coding DNA: TGCGCCAGCAGCCCGTTGACCTCGGTGAACACTGAAGCTTTCTTT. The variable domain in full, completed from reference TRBV5-1 and TRBJ1-1, reads KAGVTQTPRYLIKTRGQQVTLSCSPISGHRSVSWYQQTPGQGLQFLFEYFSETQRNKGNFPGRFSGRQFSNSRSEMNVSTLELGDSALYLCASSPLTSVNTEAFFGQGTRLTVV.

Note on this clone: Within the sample, other DNA sequences also encode this same CDR3. The chain employs TRBV5-1 and TRBJ2-1; 7 bases align to TRBD2. V shed 0 bases, J shed 0 bases, and the junction held 0 bases outside the gene matches. This CDR3 has 15 residues. Looked up from germline, CDR1 is SGHRS and CDR2 is YFSETQ. DNA for the CDR3: TGCGCCAGCAGCTTGGTAGCGGGCTCCTACAATGAGCAGTTCTTC. This sequence encodes CASSLVAGSYNEQFF.

The genes are TRBV5-4 and TRBJ2-3; 10 positions agree with TRBD1. Germline V CDR1 and CDR2: SGHNT, YYREEE (reference sequence). The V and J ends lost 4 bases and 3 bases, in that order; junction bases with no gene match: 5. The CDR3 is 15 amino acids. This CDR3 reads CASSAGQGGTDTQYF. The CDR3 DNA is TGTGCCAGCAGCGCAGGACAGGGGGGGACAGATACGCAGTATTTT.

This rearrangement joins TRBV5-4 to TRBJ1-3, with 8 nucleotides matching TRBD1. Germline loops: CDR1 SGHNT, CDR2 YYREEE (reference sequence). With 4 bases clipped from V and 2 bases from J, the junction kept 5 bases outside the gene matches. This CDR3 comprises 15 residues. In DNA, the CDR3 is TGTGCCAGCAGCCATACAGGGGGACCTGGAAACACCATATATTTT. Translation: CASSHTGGPGNTIYF. The full variable domain, completed using reference TRBV5-4 and TRBJ1-3, is ETGVTQSPTHLIKTRGQQVTLRCSSQSGHNTVSWYQQALGQGPQFIFQYYREEENGRGNFPPRFSGLQFPNYSSELNVNALELDDSALYLCASSHTGGPGNTIYFGEGSWLTVV.

The chain employs TRBV11-2 and TRBJ1-4; the D is unclear. The CDR3 extends over 13 amino acids. Trimming stripped 3 bases from V and 7 bases from J, with 9 bases between. The germline gives CDR1 SGHAT, CDR2 FQNNGV. CDR3 residues: CASSFLRIEKLFF. Here the CDR3 DNA reads TGTGCCAGCAGCTTTCTACGGATTGAAAAACTGTTTTTT. The complete variable domain, with remaining parts taken from reference TRBV11-2 and TRBJ1-4, reads EAGVAQSPRYKIIEKRQSVAFWCNPISGHATLYWYQQILGQGPKLLIQFQNNGVVDDSQLPKDRFSAERLKGVDSTLKIQPAKLEDSAVYLCASSFLRIEKLFFGSGTQLSVL.

The rearrangement joins TRBV28 to TRBJ2-7; D is possibly TRBD1 (6 bases). Germline CDR1 is MDHEN and CDR2 is SYDVKM. Trimming removed 8 bases at V and 2 bases at J, with 7 bases between. The CDR3 is made up of 11 amino acids. Here the CDR3 DNA reads TGTGCCAGCCAGGGGACCTACGAGCAGTACTTC. This translates into CASQGTYEQYF.

The chain couples TRBV10-3 to TRBJ2-4; 8 nucleotides align to TRBD2. The CDR3 is 16 amino acids. CDR1 and CDR2 from the germline V gene are ENHRY and SYGVKD. The junction had 10 bases not matched to a gene; V was cut back by 1 base and J by 8 bases. CDR3 amino acids: CAISELLAGSRDIQYF. CDR3 nucleotide sequence: TGTGCCATCAGTGAGTTGCTAGCGGGCTCCAGGGACATTCAGTACTTC.

The chain uses TRBV10-3 and TRBJ1-1; D is possibly TRBD1 (6 bases). V shed 0 bases and J shed 5 bases, with 13 bases lying between them. Germline lookup yields CDR1 ENHRY and CDR2 SYGVKD. The CDR3 extends over 15 amino acids. The CDR3, as DNA: TGTGCCATCAGTGAGTCGGCGGCGGGGGCTACTGAAGCTTTCTTT. It codes for CAISESAAGATEAFF.

This rearrangement joins TRBV5-1 to TRBJ1-1, with D tentatively TRBD1 (5 bases). The CDR3 is 13 residues long. With 0 bases removed from V and 7 bases from J, the gap between germline ends came to 10 bases. Germline V lookup: CDR1 SGHRS, CDR2 YFSETQ. The CDR3 region has the DNA TGCGCCAGCAGCTTGGGTCGGGACGGTGAAGCTTTCTTT. Translated, it gives CASSLGRDGEAFF. Filled out from reference TRBV5-1 and TRBJ1-1, the complete variable domain reads KAGVTQTPRYLIKTRGQQVTLSCSPISGHRSVSWYQQTPGQGLQFLFEYFSETQRNKGNFPGRFSGRQFSNSRSEMNVSTLELGDSALYLCASSLGRDGEAFFGQGTRLTVV.

The rearrangement links TRBV10-3 to TRBJ1-5, with no clear D. The CDR3 consists of 16 residues. Per the germline V gene, CDR1 is ENHRY and CDR2 is SYGVKD. Trimming took off 2 bases at V and 2 bases at J, with 13 bases between the two ends. The CDR3 coding sequence is TGTGCCATCAGTGAGGGCCATCCTGAGGGCAATCAGCCCCAGCATTTT. This encodes CAISEGHPEGNQPQHF.

Regarding this clone: Other DNA variants within this sample encode the same CDR3. The rearrangement joins TRBV7-6 to TRBJ1-1; D remains unclear. In germline, CDR1 is SGHVS, CDR2 FNYEAQ. This CDR3 contains 13 residues. V gave up 1 base and J gave up 4 bases, with 7 bases separating them. The CDR3, as DNA: TGTGCCAGCAGCTTAGGACGTGCCACTGAAGCTTTCTTT. Translation gives CASSLGRATEAFF.

The J gene is TRBJ2-7, the V gene TRBV28; possible D gene TRBD2, 5 bases. The CDR3 contains 12 residues. Germline V CDR1 and CDR2: MDHEN, SYDVKM. V lost 7 bases and J lost 7, with 14 bases in between. The CDR3 spells CASTSRGPEQYF. Here the CDR3 DNA reads TGTGCCAGCACCTCGCGCGGGCCGGAGCAGTACTTC.

The chain couples TRBV18 to TRBJ2-7; D call uncertain. V lost 2 bases, J lost 5 bases, and 10 bases lay in between. The CDR3 totals 13 residues. Germline CDR1 KGHSH, CDR2 LQKENI. CDR3 amino acids: CASSPGVGDEQYF. CDR3 coding DNA: TGTGCCAGCTCACCAGGGGTGGGCGACGAGCAGTACTTC.

This sequence joins TRBV4-1 and TRBJ1-2; 8 bases are shared with TRBD1. CDR1 is MGHRA and CDR2 is YSYEKL in the germline V gene. The CDR3 extends over 18 amino acids. V trimming: 3 bases; J trimming: 0 bases; junction bases outside the gene matches: 12. The CDR3 loop is CASSHGRERTGSNYGYTF. In DNA form, the CDR3 reads TGCGCCAGCAGCCATGGACGTGAGAGGACAGGGTCTAACTATGGCTACACCTTC.